Presented here are 8 T cell receptor beta chains from one specimen sequenced in a study of somatic mutations in cytotoxic T cells in rheumatoid arthritis. Some clones are missing from TCRdb's copy, which holds only in-frame ones; the method was immunoSEQ multiplex PCR. The profile covers about 23,000 clones, with 65% to 85% appearing a single time and approximately 3.8% taken by the ten largest. Sequencing input: CD8+ T cells sorted from blood. The origin of the receptors is an adult with rheumatoid arthritis.

The rearrangement links TRBV7-9 to TRBJ1-3; D is unresolved. This CDR3 spans 16 amino acids. The V end lost 7 bases, the J end lost 0 bases, and 16 bases lay between the germline ends. Germline values: CDR1 SEHNR, CDR2 FQNEAQ (reference sequence). CDR3 loop: CASTQISARSGNTIYF. The CDR3 nucleotides are TGTGCCAGCACCCAGATCTCGGCTCGCTCTGGAAACACCATATATTTT.

The chain uses TRBV6-1 and TRBJ1-1; 7 nucleotides agree with TRBD1. The J segment lost 6 bases and the V segment lost 2 bases, leaving 6 bases of the junction unmatched. The germline V gene has CDR1 MNHNS and CDR2 SASEGT. This CDR3 has 14 amino acids. CDR3 protein: CASSEREGAPEAFF. In nucleotides, the CDR3 is TGTGCCAGCAGTGAAAGGGAGGGGGCGCCTGAAGCTTTCTTT.

This chain uses TRBV19 with TRBJ1-1; 7 nucleotides agree with TRBD1. Germline-derived CDR1 and CDR2 are LNHDA and SQIVND (reference sequence). The length of the CDR3 is 12 residues. J gave up 5 bases and V 9 bases, and 6 bases lay outside the gene matches. For the CDR3, the DNA is TGTGCCAGCGCGACAGGGAGGACTGAAGCTTTCTTT. It yields the protein CASATGRTEAFF.

Only a few counts were recorded for this clone. J is TRBJ1-6 and V is TRBV6-4; no definite D call. The CDR3 totals 13 residues. The germline V gene encodes CDR1 MRHNA and CDR2 SNTAGT. Trimming shortened V by 6 bases and J by 5 bases, and 8 bases separated the two germline ends. CDR3 loop: CASRDSDNSPLHF. The CDR3 nucleotides read TGTGCCAGCAGGGATAGCGATAATTCACCCCTCCACTTT.

The V and J genes are TRBV6-5 and TRBJ2-7, with 7 bases matching TRBD2. After removal of 2 bases from V and 1 base from J, the junction contained 2 bases not matched to a gene. Looked up from germline, CDR1 is MNHEY and CDR2 is SVGAGI. The CDR3 totals 14 residues. The CDR3 reads CASSYGGGSYEQYF. The CDR3 DNA reads TGTGCCAGCAGTTACGGGGGGGGATCCTACGAGCAGTACTTC.

This rearrangement joins TRBV6-5 to TRBJ1-6; D unresolved. The CDR3 consists of 15 residues. The V end lost 5 bases, the J end lost 7 bases, and 15 bases lay between the germline ends. Looked up from germline, CDR1 is MNHEY and CDR2 is SVGAGI. The chain's CDR3 is CASSQSGGGNSPLHF. DNA for the CDR3: TGTGCCAGCAGTCAGTCAGGAGGAGGCAATTCACCCCTCCACTTT.

The DNA for the CDR3 is TGCGCCAGCAGCCTTGTAGCGGGGGGGAGTAGCACAGATACGCAGTATTTT. Protein sequence: CASSLVAGGSSTDTQYF. The chain joins TRBV4-1 to TRBJ2-3; 11 positions agree with TRBD2. V lost 4 bases to trimming and J lost 0 bases; unmatched junction nucleotides: 6. Germline-derived CDR1 and CDR2 are MGHRA and YSYEKL. There are 17 residues in the CDR3.

J is TRBJ1-3 and V is TRBV5-6; D is uncertain. The V and J ends lost 0 bases and 4 bases respectively, with 14 bases between them. Germline loops: CDR1 SGHDT, CDR2 YYEEEE. The CDR3 loop spans 16 amino acids. The CDR3 here is CASSLVEEGTGNTIYF. In DNA form, the CDR3 reads TGTGCCAGCAGCTTGGTTGAGGAGGGAACCGGAAACACCATATATTTT.